This T cell receptor beta chain was captured by sequencing in a study of OX40 agonist ivuxolimab in advanced cancers. Study summary: Patients were given ivuxolimab, an antibody that agonizes OX40 (CD134).

The trim removed 6 bases at V and 8 bases at J, leaving 17 bases unmatched. The CDR3 sequence is 18 residues long. The germline V gene encodes CDR1 MNHEY and CDR2 SMNVEV (reference sequence). Sequencing was performed with immunoSEQ multiplex PCR; in TCRdb, only in-frame clones are kept and a portion is missing. Of over 60,000 clones in the sample, roughly 87% are singletons; the top ten hold 2% to 2.5%. General study findings and limits: The CD4+ and CD8+ T cells in the blood had expanded clonally by week 6 at 0.1 to 3.0 mg/kg.

As for this clone: Its antigen is not identified.

Patients were ruled out by autoimmune disease history or systemic immunosuppression. V gene TRBV27 combines with J gene TRBJ2-6; 9 nucleotides match TRBD1. This material consisted of CD4+ or CD8+ T cells sorted from blood, taken in a trial of the OX40 agonist ivuxolimab. The receptor's source is an adult with an advanced solid tumor such as melanoma, head and neck, liver or kidney cancer. The CDR3 here is CASSRFGTGSSLTNVLTF. CDR3 in DNA: TGTGCCAGCAGCCGATTCGGGACAGGGTCTTCCTTGACCAACGTCCTGACTTTC.